This T cell receptor (beta chain) was profiled in a study of CD8+CD57+ T cells in acquired aplastic anemia. About the research overall: Sorted CD4+ and CD8+ cells yielded approximately 3.4 ug of DNA on average. Study-wide results and caveats: Overlapping CD8+ CDR3 repertoires of patients and controls contained twenty-nine shared sequences.

In the case of this clonotype: Its antigen is not identified.

All sequencing subjects had displayed CD8+CD57+ cell expansion on flow cytometry. Everyone among the patients had severe acquired aplastic anemia. Each patient gave a blood sample that was collected before any therapy had been received. This CDR3 region has 16 residues. Germline CDR1 and CDR2: SGHDN and FVKESK. Germline trimming cut 0 bases from V and 5 bases from J; bases unmatched to any gene: 5. Genomic DNA, the template, was used for profiling of the TCR beta VDJ and CDR3. TCRdb itself ran the reads through MiXCR, one entry per CDR3 protein. The sample carries about 160,000 distinct CDR3 sequences, approximately 44% recorded once.

The V and J genes are TRBV14 and TRBJ2-5; 11 nucleotides line up with TRBD2. This TCR derives from a human donor with aplastic anemia. Source material: sorted CD4+, CD8+, or CD8+CD57+ T cells (not recorded which) from PBMCs. CDR3 DNA: TGTGCCAGCAGCCAAGAGGGTAGCGGGGGGGCGGAGACCCAGTACTTC. Residues: CASSQEGSGGAETQYF.